These 15 T cell receptor beta chains were all obtained from the same sample, sequenced in a study of glioma-infiltrating T cells. Using RNA template, CDR3s of TCR alpha and beta were amplified with iRepertoire arm-PCR. TCRdb redid the calling of the multiplex PCR reads with MiXCR, one entry per CDR3 protein. Of 95,000 to 110,000 distinct CDR3 sequences in the sample, around 31% were seen once. The sequenced material came from glioma tissue, nonneoplastic brain tissue, or PBMCs (not recorded which). All receptors come from a human donor with low-grade glioma or glioblastoma, undergoing nonglioma brain surgery, or in good health (not recorded which).

This chain joins TRBV6-1 and TRBJ1-1, with D possibly being TRBD1 (5 bases). V was trimmed by 6 bases and J by 6 bases, leaving 17 bases between them. CDR1 MNHNS and CDR2 SASEGT come from the germline V gene. The CDR3 runs to 14 residues. DNA for the CDR3: TGTGCCAGCAGCAAGTCACAGGTTGGGGCTGAAGCTTTCTTT. Its translation is CASSKSQVGAEAFF.

About this clonotype: A much larger clone is a single base away; this may be a read error. The rearrangement links TRBV6-2 or TRBV6-3 to TRBJ2-1; D call uncertain. The CDR3 runs to 15 residues. The germline V gene has CDR1 MNHEY and CDR2 SVGEGT. The ends were cut back, 5 bases at V and 1 base at J, with 12 bases in the middle. CDR3 loop: CASSPSVPSYNEQFF. For the CDR3, the DNA is TGTGCCAGCAGTCCTTCGGTGCCTTCCTACAATGAGCAGTTCTTC.

Remarks on this clonotype: A much larger clone sits a single nucleotide away, making a read error possible. The CDR3 nucleotides read TGTGCCAGCTGGCCGGACAGGCAGGAAAGTGGCTACACCTTC. Its protein is CASWPDRQESGYTF. V and J are TRBV6-6 and TRBJ1-2, with TRBD1 matching 7 bases. Germline CDR1 MNHNY, CDR2 SVGAGI (reference sequence). J gave up 7 bases and V 8 bases, and 13 bases lay outside the gene matches. This CDR3 is built from 14 residues.

The table lists this clonotype with a few counts. The gene calls are TRBV19 and TRBJ2-1, with D possibly matching TRBD2 (7 bases). The V gene lost 2 bases and the J gene lost 6 bases, with 11 bases spanning the gap. Germline CDR1 reads LNHDA; CDR2 reads SQIVND (reference sequence). This CDR3 contains 14 residues. The CDR3 region is CASSIPGGGNEQFF. CDR3 coding DNA: TGTGCCAGTAGTATACCGGGGGGCGGCAATGAGCAGTTCTTC.

This clonotype was detected a few times. Germline is not matched at one junction end, which may reflect a read error. The DNA for the CDR3 is TGTGCCATCAGTGAAGGGGGGGGCACACCCTACGAGCAGTACTTC. This sequence encodes CAISEGGGTPYEQYF. This chain uses TRBV6-2 or TRBV6-3 with TRBJ2-7, with D perhaps TRBD2 (7 bases). CDR3 size: 15 residues. Looked up from germline, CDR1 is MNHEY and CDR2 is SVGEGT.

About this clonotype: A much larger clone differs by one base, so this may be a read error. The gene calls are TRBV7-7 and TRBJ2-1; 9 bases align to TRBD1. The CDR3 length is 14 residues. Germline CDR1 reads SSHAT; CDR2 reads FNYEAQ (reference sequence). CDR3 bases: TGTGCTAGCAGCTTCCGGGGACAGGGCGGTGAGCAGTTATTC. This gives the protein CASSFRGQGGEQLF. The entire variable domain, with the rest obtained from reference TRBV7-7 and TRBJ2-1, is as follows: GAGVSQSPRYKVTKRGQDVTLRCDPISSHATLYWYQQALGQGPEFLTYFNYEAQPDKSGLPSDRFSAERPEGSISTLTIQRTEQRDSAMYRCASSFRGQGGEQLFGPGTRLTVL.

The J gene is TRBJ2-5, the V gene TRBV5-1; D gene unclear. With 0 bases removed from V and 1 base from J, the gap between germline ends came to 10 bases. The CDR3 length is 15 residues. The germline V gene encodes CDR1 SGHRS and CDR2 YFSETQ. The CDR3 reads CASSLGRGPQETQYF. The CDR3 region has the DNA TGCGCCAGCAGCTTGGGCCGTGGGCCCCAAGAGACCCAGTACTTC.

V and J are TRBV24-1 and TRBJ2-2; the D is unclear. This CDR3 is 17 amino acids long. V was trimmed by 4 bases and J by 4 bases, leaving 18 bases between them. Looked up from germline, CDR1 is KGHDR and CDR2 is SFDVKD. As DNA, the CDR3 is TGTGCCACCAGTGACAACCGACACCGACGCGCCACCGGGGAGCTGTTTTTT. It is translated as CATSDNRHRRATGELFF.

This clonotype was recorded many times. The V and J genes are TRBV2 and TRBJ2-1; 7 bases line up with TRBD2. With 8 bases clipped from V and 5 bases from J, the junction kept 9 bases outside the gene matches. The CDR3 is made up of 14 amino acids. The germline CDR1 and CDR2 sequences are SNHLY and FYNNEI. The DNA of the CDR3 is TGTGCCAGCGGGAGAGCGGGGCCCAACAATGAGCAGTTCTTC. Encoded protein: CASGRAGPNNEQFF.

The chain employs TRBV7-9 and TRBJ1-1; possible D gene TRBD1, 6 bases. Trimming shortened V by 1 base and J by 1 base, and 19 bases separated the two germline ends. The V gene's germline CDR1 is SEHNR and CDR2 FQNEAQ (reference sequence). This CDR3 contains 18 residues. Written as DNA, the CDR3 is TGTGCCAGCAGCTTAGGAGGGCAGGGGACCAGGGGGAACACTGAAGCTTTCTTT. It codes for CASSLGGQGTRGNTEAFF.

This clonotype was detected many times. This chain uses TRBV7-3 with TRBJ2-1, with a weak D call TRBD2 (5 bases). Germline V CDR1 and CDR2: SGHTA, FQGTGA. V dropped 3 bases and J dropped 7 bases, with 16 bases sitting between them. This CDR3 has 15 residues. The CDR3 coding sequence is TGTGCCAGCAGCTTTGGACCCACTAGGGCTAATGAGCAGTTCTTC. Residues: CASSFGPTRANEQFF.

V and J are TRBV4-1 and TRBJ2-3; no clear D gene. V dropped 0 bases and J dropped 6 bases, with 16 bases sitting between them. This CDR3 has 16 amino acids. Germline lookup yields CDR1 MGHRA and CDR2 YSYEKL. This CDR3 reads CASSQDLANPGDTQYF. The CDR3 DNA is TGCGCCAGCAGCCAAGATCTGGCAAACCCGGGCGATACGCAGTATTTT.

The table lists this clonotype with many counts. J is TRBJ2-3 and V is TRBV6-1; TRBD2 matches at 8 bases. Trimming at V came to 8 bases and at J to 4 bases, leaving 5 bases not matched to a gene. The CDR3 extends over 13 amino acids. Germline V gene lookup returns CDR1 MNHNS and CDR2 SASEGT. The CDR3 DNA is TGTGCCAGCCAAGCGGGGGATTCAGATACGCAGTATTTT. Translating gives CASQAGDSDTQYF.

This clonotype was seen ten or more times. V is TRBV3-1 and J is TRBJ1-2; D remains unclear. V was cut by 0 bases and J by 5 bases, with 16 bases left in between. Germline values: CDR1 LGHDT, CDR2 YNNKEL (reference sequence). The CDR3 runs 16 residues. The CDR3: CASSQDRSLGIYGYTF. The CDR3 region has the DNA TGTGCCAGCAGCCAAGATCGCAGCCTGGGGATATATGGCTACACCTTC.

The V and J genes are TRBV6-9 and TRBJ2-1; possibly TRBD2 for D (6 bases). Between the trimmed V and J ends, which lost 4 bases and 3 bases, there was a span of 13 bases. Germline V gene sequence: CDR1 MNHGY, CDR2 SVAAGI. The CDR3 spans 15 residues. This chain's CDR3 is CASSFQGAGYNEQFF. Here the CDR3 DNA reads TGTGCCAGCAGTTTCCAGGGAGCGGGCTACAATGAGCAGTTCTTC.